The 23 T cell receptor beta chains given below trace back to one sample, sequenced in a study of human T cells and chemical hapten exposure. TCRdb processed the RACE reads anew with MiXCR; each CDR3 protein has one entry. The table shows approximately 32,000 distinct CDR3 sequences, with around 12% occurring only once. As for time point: pre-sensitization, week 0. As for treatment: therapeutic diphenylcyclopropenone sensitization with weekly scalp DPC. The total RNA was obtained from whole blood that was not fractionated. The specimen comprised whole blood, sampled in connection with sensitization to the hapten diphenylcyclopropenone (DPC). Every receptor here comes from a woman between 40 and 55 years old with alopecia areata. Some clones in this sample may be carry-over from other donors' samples.

This clonotype was seen a handful of times. The gene calls are TRBV20-1 and TRBJ1-4, with D uncertain. V lost 6 bases to trimming and J lost 8 bases, with 16 bases between them. Per germline, CDR1 DFQATT and CDR2 SNEGSKA (reference sequence). CDR3 length: 13 amino acids. CDR3 in DNA: TGCAGTGCCGACCCCAATGTAGGGGAAAAACTGTTTTTT. This translates into CSADPNVGEKLFF.

This clonotype was counted at least ten times. The J gene is TRBJ1-4, the V gene TRBV12-3 or TRBV12-4; D gene unclear. This CDR3 has 11 residues. V lost 3 bases and J 7 bases, leaving 3 bases between the germline ends. The CDR3 DNA reads as TGTGCCAGCAGTTTGGGTGAAAAACTGTTTTTT. Translation gives CASSLGEKLFF.

Ten or more counts support this clonotype. V and J are TRBV20-1 and TRBJ2-3; 8 nucleotides line up with TRBD1. CDR3 length: 15 amino acids. Looked up from germline, CDR1 is DFQATT and CDR2 is SNEGSKA (reference sequence). J was trimmed by 4 bases and V by 3 bases; bases with no gene match: 9. The CDR3 loop is CSARVGQGSADTQYF. The CDR3 region has the DNA TGCAGTGCTAGGGTCGGACAGGGCAGTGCAGATACGCAGTATTTT.

This clonotype showed up many times. V is TRBV7-6 and J is TRBJ2-1, with 11 bases fitting TRBD2. The J segment lost 6 bases and the V segment lost 6 bases, leaving 7 bases of the junction unmatched. In germline, CDR1 is SGHVS, CDR2 FNYEAQ. The CDR3 sequence is 15 residues long. CDR3 nucleotides: TGTGCCAGCAGTCGTAGCGGGGGGGCGGCCAATGAGCAGTTCTTC. It specifies CASSRSGGAANEQFF.

Ten or more counts support this clonotype. The chain is built from TRBV7-6 and TRBJ2-3, with TRBD2 identical over 15 bases. The J segment lost 4 bases and the V segment lost 4 bases, leaving 15 bases of the junction unmatched. From germline, CDR1 is SGHVS and CDR2 FNYEAQ. The CDR3 extends over 20 amino acids. CDR3 sequence: CASSYAGTSGRITPSDTQYF. CDR3 coding DNA: TGTGCCAGCAGCTATGCCGGGACTAGCGGGAGGATTACTCCCTCAGATACGCAGTATTTT.

There are many counts of this clonotype. The chain uses TRBV19 and TRBJ1-5; D gene uncertain. Germline V gene sequence: CDR1 LNHDA, CDR2 SQIVND (reference sequence). The CDR3 has 16 amino acids. Between the trimmed V and J ends, which lost 4 bases and 0 bases, there was a span of 13 bases. The CDR3: CASSRRAVYSNQPQHF. The CDR3 DNA follows: TGTGCCAGTAGTAGGCGGGCGGTTTATAGCAATCAGCCCCAGCATTTT.

This clonotype turned up a few times. J is TRBJ2-3 and V is TRBV12-3 or TRBV12-4, with D perhaps matching TRBD2 (5 bases). V shed 5 bases and J shed 4 bases, with 19 bases lying between them. The CDR3 covers 16 residues. In DNA, the CDR3 is TGTGCCAGCAGTCCCGGGGTAGCGCCTGTCCCAGATACGCAGTATTTT. Translated, it gives CASSPGVAPVPDTQYF.

Ten or more counts support this clonotype. The genes are TRBV27 and TRBJ1-4; 9 bases are a match to TRBD1. CDR1 MNHEY and CDR2 SMNVEV come from the germline V gene (reference sequence). The CDR3 consists of 14 residues. V gave up 5 bases and J gave up 10 bases; unmatched junction bases: 8. Written as DNA, the CDR3 is TGTGCCAGCAGTCCCTTCGGGACAGGGAGAAAACTGTTTTTT. Protein: CASSPFGTGRKLFF.

As concerns this clonotype: A clone one base away is much larger, so this may be a read error. The chain couples TRBV7-3 to TRBJ1-6; D might be TRBD1 (6 bases). With 5 bases removed from V and 10 bases from J, the gap between germline ends came to 15 bases. The length of the CDR3 is 14 residues. Germline CDR1 and CDR2: SGHTA and FQGTGA. The CDR3 coding sequence is TGTGCCAGCAGCGCTACAGGGATTGGCTCACCCCTCCACTTT. The encoded protein is CASSATGIGSPLHF.

This clonotype was found many times. Written as DNA, the CDR3 is TGTGCCAGCACCGTTGGATGGGTTCGCACAGATACGCAGTATTTT. Translating it yields CASTVGWVRTDTQYF. The chain combines TRBV5-6 with TRBJ2-3; D is unclear. The V and J ends lost 6 bases and 1 base respectively, with 15 bases between them. This CDR3 comprises 15 residues. CDR1 is SGHDT and CDR2 is YYEEEE in the germline V gene. The entire variable domain, with the rest obtained from reference TRBV5-6 and TRBJ2-3, is as follows: DAGVTQSPTHLIKTRGQQVTLRCSPKSGHDTVSWYQQALGQGPQFIFQYYEEEERQRGNFPDRFSGHQFPNYSSELNVNALLLGDSALYLCASTVGWVRTDTQYFGPGTRLTVL.

This chain links TRBV4-1 with TRBJ2-7, with a tentative D call TRBD1 (6 bases). Germline values: CDR1 MGHRA, CDR2 YSYEKL. V lost 1 base, J lost 2 bases, and 6 bases lay in between. This CDR3 comprises 13 residues. CDR3 amino acids: CASSQAGAYEQYF. DNA for the CDR3: TGCGCCAGCAGCCAAGCAGGGGCCTACGAGCAGTACTTC.

This clonotype was picked up many times. J is TRBJ2-1 and V is TRBV29-1; 8 nucleotides match TRBD2. CDR1 is SQVTM and CDR2 is ANQGSEA in the germline V gene. This CDR3 has 14 amino acids. V was clipped by 6 bases and J by 2 bases; unmatched bases: 6. The CDR3, as DNA: TGCAGCGTAACCTATAGCGGGACCTACAATGAGCAGTTCTTC. Translated: CSVTYSGTYNEQFF.

The chain combines TRBV3-2 with TRBJ2-1; no DNA check was done on the table's D call, TRBD2. TRBV3-2 is noted as a pseudogene. This CDR3 contains 15 residues. Here the CDR3 reads CASSQEGSGNNEQFF. CDR3 DNA sequence: TGTGCCAGCAGCCAAGAAGGTAGCGGGAACAATGAGCAGTTCTTC.

This clonotype was recorded many times. The J gene is TRBJ2-5, the V gene TRBV28, with 7 bases identical to TRBD1. CDR1 is MDHEN and CDR2 is SYDVKM in the germline V gene. The V gene end was trimmed by 5 bases and the J gene end by 0 bases; junction bases not matched to a gene: 6. The CDR3 length is 15 residues. The CDR3 sequence: CASSPLGQNQETQYF. For the CDR3, the DNA is TGTGCCAGCAGTCCCCTGGGACAGAACCAAGAGACCCAGTACTTC.

This clonotype was picked up many times. The chain has TRBV6-5 and TRBJ2-1; 8 bases are shared with TRBD2. J was trimmed by 0 bases and V by 6 bases; bases with no gene match: 4. This CDR3 has 15 residues. The germline V gene has CDR1 MNHEY and CDR2 SVGAGI. This chain's CDR3 is CASRGREGSYNEQFF. CDR3 nucleotide sequence: TGTGCCAGCAGAGGACGGGAGGGCTCCTACAATGAGCAGTTCTTC.

This clonotype occurred a few times. The CDR3 DNA is TGTGCCAGCAGCTTGTGGGGCCGCAACACTGAAGCTTTCTTT. This translates into CASSLWGRNTEAFF. The chain employs TRBV7-9 and TRBJ1-1, with a tentative D call TRBD1 (5 bases). Germline CDR1 and CDR2: SEHNR and FQNEAQ (reference sequence). The CDR3 has 14 amino acids. V was cut by 3 bases and J by 2 bases, with 10 bases left in between. Together with reference TRBV7-9 and TRBJ1-1, the CDR3 gives the full variable domain: DTGVSQNPRHKITKRGQNVTFRCDPISEHNRLYWYRQTLGQGPEFLTYFQNEAQLEKSRLLSDRFSAERPKGSFSTLEIQRTEQGDSAMYLCASSLWGRNTEAFFGQGTRLTVV.

This chain joins TRBV20-1 and TRBJ1-2, with a possible D match to TRBD1 (6 bases). Trimming pared 5 bases from V and 8 bases from J, leaving 9 bases between. Germline CDR1 and CDR2: DFQATT and SNEGSKA (reference sequence). CDR3 length: 10 residues. In DNA, the CDR3 is TGCAGTGCTCCCCAGGGGGGCTACACCTTC. Its protein product is CSAPQGGYTF.

This clonotype turned up a few times. This chain links TRBV7-2 with TRBJ2-3, with TRBD2 as a possible D gene (5 bases). Germline CDR1 is SGHTA and CDR2 is FQGNSA. This CDR3 has 14 amino acids. The V end was cut by 8 bases, the J end by 1 base, with 13 bases between. This CDR3 is CASVDYLRTDTQYF. CDR3 DNA sequence: TGTGCCAGCGTCGACTACCTACGCACAGATACGCAGTATTTT.

This clonotype was counted a few times. V is TRBV20-1 and J is TRBJ2-7, with 10 bases identical to TRBD2. CDR1 and CDR2 (germline): DFQATT, SNEGSKA (reference sequence). This CDR3 is 14 amino acids long. The V and J ends lost 6 bases and 6 bases, in that order; junction bases with no gene match: 11. The CDR3: CSAIGTSDQGEQYF. CDR3 DNA sequence: TGCAGTGCCATCGGGACTAGCGATCAGGGCGAGCAGTACTTC.

The chain uses TRBV14 and TRBJ2-1; D gene ambiguous. V lost 1 base, J lost 10 bases, and 11 bases lay in between. The CDR3 totals 13 residues. Germline-derived CDR1 and CDR2 are SGHDN and FVKESK. The CDR3 protein is CASSQAGVVEQFF. For the CDR3, the DNA is TGTGCCAGCAGCCAAGCTGGGGTGGTGGAGCAGTTCTTC.

This clonotype was seen repeatedly, ten times or more. V gene TRBV20-1 combines with J gene TRBJ2-7, with TRBD2 matching 9 bases. Germline values: CDR1 DFQATT, CDR2 SNEGSKA (reference sequence). The J segment lost 4 bases and the V segment lost 5 bases, leaving 6 bases of the junction unmatched. The CDR3 totals 13 residues. The chain's CDR3 is CSAGSGSFYEQYF. CDR3 in DNA: TGCAGTGCTGGTAGCGGGAGCTTTTACGAGCAGTACTTC.

This clonotype was recorded at least ten times. The genes are TRBV19 and TRBJ1-5; D is perhaps TRBD1 (6 bases). Germline CDR1 is LNHDA and CDR2 is SQIVND (reference sequence). The length of the CDR3 is 15 residues. With 5 bases removed from V and 2 bases from J, the gap between germline ends came to 13 bases. The CDR3 loop reads CASSEQGFGNQPQHF. For the CDR3, the DNA is TGTGCCAGTAGTGAACAGGGATTTGGCAATCAGCCCCAGCATTTT.

This clonotype was seen repeatedly, ten times or more. The CDR3 loop reads CASSESGIGNTIYF. The CDR3 DNA sequence: TGCGCCAGCAGTGAGTCAGGGATTGGAAACACCATATATTTT. The genes are TRBV10-2 and TRBJ1-3; D remains unclear. The germline gives CDR1 WSHSY, CDR2 SAAADI. This CDR3 has 14 amino acids. V dropped 0 bases and J dropped 3 bases, with 6 bases sitting between them.